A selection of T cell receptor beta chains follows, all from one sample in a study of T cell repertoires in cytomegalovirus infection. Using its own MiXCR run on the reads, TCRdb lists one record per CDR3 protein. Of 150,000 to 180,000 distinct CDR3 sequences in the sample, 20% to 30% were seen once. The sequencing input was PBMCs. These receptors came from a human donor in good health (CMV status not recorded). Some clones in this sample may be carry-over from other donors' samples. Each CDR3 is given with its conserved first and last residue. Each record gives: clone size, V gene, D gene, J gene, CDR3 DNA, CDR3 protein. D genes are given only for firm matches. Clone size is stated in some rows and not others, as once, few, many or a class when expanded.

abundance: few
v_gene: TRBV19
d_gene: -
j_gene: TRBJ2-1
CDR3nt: TGTGCCAGTAGTATAGATAAAACAGGGTCCTACAATGAGCAGTTCTTC
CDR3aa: CASSIDKTGSYNEQFF

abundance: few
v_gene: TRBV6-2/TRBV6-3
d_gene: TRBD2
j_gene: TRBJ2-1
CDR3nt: TGTGCCAGCAGTTATGAGATGAGCGGGGGGGTCCATGAGCAGTTCTTC
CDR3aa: CASSYEMSGGVHEQFF

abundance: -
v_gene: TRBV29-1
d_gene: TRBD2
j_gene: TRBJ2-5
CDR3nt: TGCAGCGCAAGCGGGAGGGGAGAGACCCAGTACTTC
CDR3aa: CSASGRGETQYF

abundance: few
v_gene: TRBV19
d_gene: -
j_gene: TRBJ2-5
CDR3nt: TGTGCCAGTAGTATGGGCACAGGGAATGGAGAGACCCAGTACTTC
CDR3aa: CASSMGTGNGETQYF

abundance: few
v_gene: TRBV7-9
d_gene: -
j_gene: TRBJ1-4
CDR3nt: TGTGCCAGCAGCTTAATAACGGGGGCAGAGGAAAAACTGTTTTTT
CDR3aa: CASSLITGAEEKLFF

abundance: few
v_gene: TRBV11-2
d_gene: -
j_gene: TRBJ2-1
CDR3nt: TGTGCCAGCAGCTCCCCTTCCGCAGGGTGGGAGCAGTTCTTC
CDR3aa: CASSSPSAGWEQFF

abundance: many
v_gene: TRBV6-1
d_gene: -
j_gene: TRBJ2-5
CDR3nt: TGTGCCAGCAGACGAGGAGGGTTGGAGACCCAGTACTTC
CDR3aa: CASRRGGLETQYF

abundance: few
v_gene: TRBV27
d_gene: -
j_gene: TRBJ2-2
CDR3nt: TGTGCCAGCAGTGTATCGTCCGGGAGATACACCGGGGAGCTGTTTTTT
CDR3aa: CASSVSSGRYTGELFF

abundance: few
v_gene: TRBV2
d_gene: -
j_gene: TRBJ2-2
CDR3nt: TGTGCCAGCAGTGATTACGGGGCGGCGAACACCGGGGAGCTGTTTTTT
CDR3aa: CASSDYGAANTGELFF

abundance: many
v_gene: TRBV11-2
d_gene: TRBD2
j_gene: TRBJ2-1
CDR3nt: TGTGCCAGCAGCTTAAATCATCATGGCCTAGCGGGAGGTTCGTCTTACAATGAGCAGTTCTTC
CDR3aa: CASSLNHHGLAGGSSYNEQFF

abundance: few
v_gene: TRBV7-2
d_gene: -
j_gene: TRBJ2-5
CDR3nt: TGTGCCAGCAGCATCCAACAGGGTTCGGAGACCCAGTACTTC
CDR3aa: CASSIQQGSETQYF

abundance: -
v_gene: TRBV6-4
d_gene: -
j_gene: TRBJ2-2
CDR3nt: TGTGCCAGCAGTGAACAGGGGAGGACCGGGGAGCTGTTTTTT
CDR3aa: CASSEQGRTGELFF

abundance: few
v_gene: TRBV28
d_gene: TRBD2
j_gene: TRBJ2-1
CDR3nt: TGTGCCAGCAGTTTCGTGGGAGGGAGCAATGAGCAGTTCTTC
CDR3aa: CASSFVGGSNEQFF

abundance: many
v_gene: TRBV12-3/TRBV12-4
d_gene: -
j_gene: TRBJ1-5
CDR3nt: TGTGCCAGCAGTTACAGCGGCAATCAGCCCCAGCATTTT
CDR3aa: CASSYSGNQPQHF

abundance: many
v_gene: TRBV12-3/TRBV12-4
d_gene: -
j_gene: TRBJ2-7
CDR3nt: TGTGCCAGCAGCTTCTTTCTCTACGAGCAGTACTTC
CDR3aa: CASSFFLYEQYF

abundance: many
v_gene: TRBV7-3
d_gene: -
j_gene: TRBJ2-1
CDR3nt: TGTGCCAGCAGCTTAAGTCCTACCCCCAGACCTTACAATGAGCAGTTCTTC
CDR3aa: CASSLSPTPRPYNEQFF

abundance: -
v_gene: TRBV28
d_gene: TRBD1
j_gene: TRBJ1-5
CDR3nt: TGTGCCAGCACCCGGACAGGCGCCAGCAATCAGCCCCAGCATTTT
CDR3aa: CASTRTGASNQPQHF

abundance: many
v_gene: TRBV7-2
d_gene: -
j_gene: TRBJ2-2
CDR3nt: TGTGCCAGCAGCAGAGGGGGACTTCCCACCGGGGAGCTGTTTTTT
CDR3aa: CASSRGGLPTGELFF

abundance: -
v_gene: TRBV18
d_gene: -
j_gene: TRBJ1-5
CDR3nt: TGTGCCAGCTCACCAGGGGAGGAGAATCAGCCCCAGCATTTT
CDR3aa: CASSPGEENQPQHF

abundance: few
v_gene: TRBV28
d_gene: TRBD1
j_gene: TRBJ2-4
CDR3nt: TGTGCCAGCAGGCCCAGGGGGATAGCCAAAAACATTCAGTACTTC
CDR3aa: CASRPRGIAKNIQYF

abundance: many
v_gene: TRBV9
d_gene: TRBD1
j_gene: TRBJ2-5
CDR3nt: TGTGCCAGCAGCGTCAGCATAGGGGGCGTCGGGGAGACCCAGTACTTC
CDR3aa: CASSVSIGGVGETQYF

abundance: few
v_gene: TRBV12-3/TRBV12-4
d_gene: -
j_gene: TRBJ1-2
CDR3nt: TGTGCCAGTAATAAAGCTGTCTATGGAGGCTACACCTTC
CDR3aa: CASNKAVYGGYTF

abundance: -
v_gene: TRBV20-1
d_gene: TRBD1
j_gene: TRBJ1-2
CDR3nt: TGCAGTGCGGACAGGCCAAATACAATCTATGGCTACACCTTC
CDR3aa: CSADRPNTIYGYTF

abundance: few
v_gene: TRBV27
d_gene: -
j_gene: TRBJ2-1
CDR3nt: TGTGCCAGCAGTTTGATGGGGACCTACAATGAGCAGTTCTTC
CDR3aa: CASSLMGTYNEQFF

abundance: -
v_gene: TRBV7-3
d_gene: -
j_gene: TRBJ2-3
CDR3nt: TGTGCCAGCAGCTTAATGGGCGCAACAGATACGCAGTATTTT
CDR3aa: CASSLMGATDTQYF

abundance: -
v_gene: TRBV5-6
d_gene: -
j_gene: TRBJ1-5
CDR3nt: TGTGCCAGCAGTTGGGGGAGGGGAGGCAAGCAGCCCCAGCATTTT
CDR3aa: CASSWGRGGKQPQHF

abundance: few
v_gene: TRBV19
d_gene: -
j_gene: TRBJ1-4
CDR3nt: TGTGCCAGTAGCCGGACAGATCTTAATGAAAAACTGTTTTTT
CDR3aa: CASSRTDLNEKLFF

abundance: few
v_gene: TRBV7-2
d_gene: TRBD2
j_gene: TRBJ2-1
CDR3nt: TGTGCCAGCTCCGGGGAGTTAGCGGGAAGGAATGAGCAGTTCTTC
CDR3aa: CASSGELAGRNEQFF

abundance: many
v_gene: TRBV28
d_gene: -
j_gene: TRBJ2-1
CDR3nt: TGTGCCAGCAGTTTAGGGCTAGCGTTCTACAATGAGCAGTTCTTC
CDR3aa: CASSLGLAFYNEQFF

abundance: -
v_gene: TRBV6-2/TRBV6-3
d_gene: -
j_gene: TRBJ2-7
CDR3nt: TGTGCCAGCAGTTACGGTGCGATCTCCTACGAGCAGTACTTC
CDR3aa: CASSYGAISYEQYF

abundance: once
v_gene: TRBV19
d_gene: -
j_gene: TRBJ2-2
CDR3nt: TGTGCCAGTAGTATAGATCTCAGTGCCGGGGAGCTGTTTTTT
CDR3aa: CASSIDLSAGELFF

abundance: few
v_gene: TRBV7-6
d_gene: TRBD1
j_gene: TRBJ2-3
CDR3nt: TGTGCCAGCAGGACAAGCCGGGACAGGGTCGCAGATACGCAGTATTTT
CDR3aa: CASRTSRDRVADTQYF

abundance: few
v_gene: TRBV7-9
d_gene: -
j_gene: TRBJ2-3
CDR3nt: TGTGCCAGCACCATGACTAGCACAGATACGCAGTATTTT
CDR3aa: CASTMTSTDTQYF

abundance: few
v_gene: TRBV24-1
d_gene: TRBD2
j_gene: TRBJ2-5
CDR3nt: TGTGCCACCAGTGATTTGGCCAGCGGGGGGCGGGAGACCCAGTACTTC
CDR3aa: CATSDLASGGRETQYF

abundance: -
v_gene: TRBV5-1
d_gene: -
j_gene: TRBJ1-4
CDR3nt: TGCGCCAGCAGCCCGGACAGACCAACTAATGAAAAACTGTTTTTT
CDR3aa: CASSPDRPTNEKLFF

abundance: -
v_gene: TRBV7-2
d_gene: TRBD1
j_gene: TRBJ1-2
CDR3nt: TGTGCCAGCAGCTTAGCCCTACAGGGGAGTCATGGCTACACCTTC
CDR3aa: CASSLALQGSHGYTF

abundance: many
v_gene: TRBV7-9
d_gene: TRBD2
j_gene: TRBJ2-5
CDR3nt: TGTGCCAGCAGCGTCAGGACTAGCGAGTACCAAGAGACCCAGTACTTC
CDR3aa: CASSVRTSEYQETQYF

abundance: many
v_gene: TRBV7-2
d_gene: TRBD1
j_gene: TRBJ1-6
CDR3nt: TGTGCCAGCAGCGGCACCGGGACAGGGGATTCACCCCTCCACTTT
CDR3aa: CASSGTGTGDSPLHF

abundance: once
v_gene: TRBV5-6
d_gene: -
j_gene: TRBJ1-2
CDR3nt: TGTGCCAGCAGCCTTGACAGGAAGGACTATGGCTACACCTTC
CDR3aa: CASSLDRKDYGYTF

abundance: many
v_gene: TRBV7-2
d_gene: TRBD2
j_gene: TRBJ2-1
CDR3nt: TGTGCCAGCAGCTTAACTAGCGGGTCAGACAATGAGCAGTTCTTC
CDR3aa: CASSLTSGSDNEQFF

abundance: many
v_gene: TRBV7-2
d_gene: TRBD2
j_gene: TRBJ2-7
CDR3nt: TGTGCCAGCAGCTTATCCCGTCTAGCGGGAGAAGGCTACGAGCAGTACTTC
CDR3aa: CASSLSRLAGEGYEQYF

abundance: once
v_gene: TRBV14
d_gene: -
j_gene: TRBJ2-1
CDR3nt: TGTGCCAGCAGCCAAGATCACATCCCTACCAATGAGCAGTTCTTC
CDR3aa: CASSQDHIPTNEQFF

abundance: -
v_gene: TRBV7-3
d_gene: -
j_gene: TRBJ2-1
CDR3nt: TGTGCCAGCAGCTTAATTAGGACGAACTCCTACAATGAGCAGTTCTTC
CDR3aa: CASSLIRTNSYNEQFF

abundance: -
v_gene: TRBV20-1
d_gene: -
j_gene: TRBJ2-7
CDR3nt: TGCAGTGCTAGAGATCAAGTTTACGGCCCCTACGAGCAGTACTTC
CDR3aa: CSARDQVYGPYEQYF

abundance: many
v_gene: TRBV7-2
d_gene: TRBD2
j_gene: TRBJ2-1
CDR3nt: TGTGCCAGCAGCCGCCTTAGCGGGGGGGCTAGGAATGAGCAGTTCTTC
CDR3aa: CASSRLSGGARNEQFF

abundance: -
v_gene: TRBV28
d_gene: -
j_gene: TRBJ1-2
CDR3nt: TGTGCCAGCAGTTTAGGGTGGGGCTACACCTTC
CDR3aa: CASSLGWGYTF

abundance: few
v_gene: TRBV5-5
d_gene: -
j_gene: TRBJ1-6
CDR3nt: TGTGCCAGCAGAGCAACAGGGTCACTGTCACCCCTCCACTTT
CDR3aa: CASRATGSLSPLHF

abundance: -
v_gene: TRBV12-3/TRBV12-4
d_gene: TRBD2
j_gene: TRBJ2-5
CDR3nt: TGTGCCAGCAGTTTAGGGACTAGCGGAGAGACCCAGTACTTC
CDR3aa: CASSLGTSGETQYF

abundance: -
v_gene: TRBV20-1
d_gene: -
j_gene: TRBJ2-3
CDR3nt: TGCAGTGCTAGCCGGGACTCTACGCAGTATTTT
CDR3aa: CSASRDSTQYF

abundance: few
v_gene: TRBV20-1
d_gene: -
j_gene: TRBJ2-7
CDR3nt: TGCAGTGCAACGTGGGGGAATCGGGACGAGCAGTACTTC
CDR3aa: CSATWGNRDEQYF

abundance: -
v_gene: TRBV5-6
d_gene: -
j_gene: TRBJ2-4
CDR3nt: TGTGCCAGCAGCTTCGCTAGTCTAAAAAACATTCAGTACTTC
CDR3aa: CASSFASLKNIQYF

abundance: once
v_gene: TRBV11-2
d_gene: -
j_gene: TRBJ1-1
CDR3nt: TGTGCCAGCAGCTTAGGAACAGGGAACACTGAAGGTTTCTTT
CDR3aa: CASSLGTGNTEGFF

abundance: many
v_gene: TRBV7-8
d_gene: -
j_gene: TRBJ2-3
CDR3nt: TGTGCCAGCAGCCGGGGACTGACTAGCACAGATACGCAGTATTTT
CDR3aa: CASSRGLTSTDTQYF

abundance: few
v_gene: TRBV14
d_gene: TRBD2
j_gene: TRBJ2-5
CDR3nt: TGTGCCAGCAGCCAAGATTCCGGTGGACTAGCTGCTATGGCTGAGACCCAGTACTTC
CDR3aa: CASSQDSGGLAAMAETQYF

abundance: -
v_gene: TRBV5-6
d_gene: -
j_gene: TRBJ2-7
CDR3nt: TGTGCCAGCAGCTTGGCCTTCACAGGGATCTTCTACGAGCAGTACTTC
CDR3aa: CASSLAFTGIFYEQYF

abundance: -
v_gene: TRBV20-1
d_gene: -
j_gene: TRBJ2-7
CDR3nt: TGCAGTGCAGCCTATCTCCGCAAGGTGGGCGAGCAGTACTTC
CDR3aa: CSAAYLRKVGEQYF

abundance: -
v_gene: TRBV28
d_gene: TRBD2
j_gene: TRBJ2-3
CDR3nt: TGTGCCAGCAGTGCGGGACTAGGATTAGATACGCAGTATTTT
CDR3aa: CASSAGLGLDTQYF

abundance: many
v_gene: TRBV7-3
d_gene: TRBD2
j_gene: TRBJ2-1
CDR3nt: TGTGCCAGCAGCCCTGCCGGAGCGGGAGGGGGCAATGAGCAGTTCTTC
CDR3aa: CASSPAGAGGGNEQFF

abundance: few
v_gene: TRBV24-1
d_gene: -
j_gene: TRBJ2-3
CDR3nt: TGTGCCACCAGTGATCCTCGGGAAATTAGCACAGATACGCAGTATTTT
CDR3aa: CATSDPREISTDTQYF

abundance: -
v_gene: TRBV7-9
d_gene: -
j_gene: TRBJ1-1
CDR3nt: TGTGCCAGCACCCCAGGGGTGGGAGCTTTCTTT
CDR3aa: CASTPGVGAFF